Each of the 15 T cell receptor beta chains below was sequenced from the same sample in a study of cytomegalovirus exposure and HLA in healthy donors. The method was immunoSEQ multiplex PCR; TCRdb's version includes in-frame clones alone and lacks a portion of them. The data hold over 200,000 clones, with around nine tenths observed a single time. Sequencing was performed on PBMCs. These TCRs come from a woman between 18 and 30 years old in good health and CMV-seronegative.

The rearrangement links TRBV5-4 to TRBJ2-7, with TRBD1 matching 10 bases. Germline CDR1 SGHNT, CDR2 YYREEE (reference sequence). This CDR3 is built from 15 residues. J gave up 0 bases and V 4 bases, and 4 bases lay outside the gene matches. CDR3 sequence: CASSAGQGFSYEQYF. The CDR3 DNA reads as TGTGCCAGCAGCGCGGGACAGGGGTTCTCCTACGAGCAGTACTTC.

The chain recombines TRBV10-3 with TRBJ2-1, with TRBD2 matching 9 bases. The germline V gene encodes CDR1 ENHRY and CDR2 SYGVKD. The CDR3 loop spans 14 amino acids. The V and J ends lost 4 bases and 8 bases, in that order; junction bases with no gene match: 6. The CDR3 sequence: CAISGTSAGYEQFF. CDR3 coding DNA: TGTGCCATCAGTGGGACTAGCGCGGGGTATGAGCAGTTCTTC.

The chain recombines TRBV2 with TRBJ2-5; D uncertain. V was pared by 7 bases and J by 1 base, with 13 bases between. The CDR3 is made up of 14 amino acids. Germline assignment: CDR1 SNHLY and CDR2 FYNNEI. CDR3 DNA: TGTGCCAGCACCCCACCGGTTGGCCAAGAGACCCAGTACTTC. As protein: CASTPPVGQETQYF.

The chain joins TRBV5-1 to TRBJ2-7, with a possible D match to TRBD1 (6 bases). V lost 3 bases to trimming and J lost 4 bases, with 26 bases between them. Germline V lookup: CDR1 SGHRS, CDR2 YFSETQ. This CDR3 comprises 18 residues. The CDR3 DNA is TGCGCCAGCAGCTCCGCCTTACTGGGGGCGCCTAGGGATTACGAGCAGTACTTC. Its protein product is CASSSALLGAPRDYEQYF.

This chain joins TRBV5-1 and TRBJ2-2; D unclear. Trimming removed 0 bases from V and 7 bases from J, with 4 bases in between. CDR1 and CDR2 (germline): SGHRS, YFSETQ. The length of the CDR3 is 12 residues. The CDR3 sequence: CASSLGVGELFF. The CDR3 DNA is TGCGCCAGCAGCTTGGGAGTCGGGGAGCTGTTTTTT.

The chain employs TRBV27 and TRBJ2-4; 9 bases align to TRBD2. The CDR3 totals 18 residues. Germline V gene sequence: CDR1 MNHEY, CDR2 SMNVEV (reference sequence). V lost 5 bases to trimming and J lost 0 bases; unmatched junction nucleotides: 11. The CDR3 DNA follows: TGTGCCAGCAGTACGGGCCCTAGCGGGAACTTAGCCAAAAACATTCAGTACTTC. Translated, it gives CASSTGPSGNLAKNIQYF.

This clone was picked up one time. The chain recombines TRBV29-1 with TRBJ2-3; 10 bases line up with TRBD1. There are 18 residues in the CDR3. The V segment lost 2 bases and the J segment 3 bases; nucleotides outside the gene matches: 14. Germline CDR1 SQVTM, CDR2 ANQGSEA. CDR3 loop: CSVEWGQGTLGRTDTQYF. DNA for the CDR3: TGCAGCGTTGAATGGGGACAGGGGACCCTGGGTCGGACAGATACGCAGTATTTT.

The rearrangement links TRBV11-3 to TRBJ1-4; D ambiguous. The CDR3 is 16 amino acids. Trimming pared 6 bases from V and 4 bases from J, leaving 18 bases between. The germline gives CDR1 SGHNT, CDR2 YENEEA. The CDR3 DNA is TGTGCCAGCAGGCAAATGGGCCCGAAACTTAATGAAAAACTGTTTTTT. Translated: CASRQMGPKLNEKLFF.

In regard to this clone: The same CDR3 also results from other DNA sequences found in this sample. V is TRBV9 and J is TRBJ2-2, with 7 bases aligning to TRBD2. The CDR3 loop spans 15 amino acids. CDR1 and CDR2 (germline): SGDLS, YYNGEE. Losses at the gene ends were 0 bases for V and 2 bases for J; bases not matched to a gene: 1. As DNA, the CDR3 is TGTGCCAGCAGCGTAGGGGGGGGTAACACCGGGGAGCTGTTTTTT. The encoded protein is CASSVGGGNTGELFF.

The chain carries TRBV6-1 and TRBJ2-1, with D maybe TRBD1 (5 bases). The CDR3 has 14 amino acids. The germline V gene encodes CDR1 MNHNS and CDR2 SASEGT. V shed 3 bases and J shed 8 bases, with 14 bases lying between them. CDR3: CASSEQDTVHEQFF. The CDR3, as DNA: TGTGCCAGCAGTGAGCAGGACACTGTCCATGAGCAGTTCTTC.

The chain couples TRBV28 to TRBJ2-7; D is unclear. This CDR3 is built from 13 residues. Trimming shortened V by 8 bases and J by 2 bases, and 13 bases separated the two germline ends. Germline V gene sequence: CDR1 MDHEN, CDR2 SYDVKM. CDR3 amino acids: CASRPGGTYEQYF. CDR3 bases: TGTGCCAGCCGTCCTGGCGGAACCTACGAGCAGTACTTC.

The rearrangement uses TRBV5-1 and TRBJ2-3, with 10 positions matching TRBD1. The CDR3 has 14 residues. Germline V gives CDR1 SGHRS, CDR2 YFSETQ. V was clipped by 2 bases and J by 4 bases; unmatched bases: 1. The CDR3 sequence is CASSFGQGADTQYF. The CDR3 DNA is TGCGCCAGCAGCTTCGGACAGGGGGCAGATACGCAGTATTTT.

This rearrangement joins TRBV5-6 to TRBJ2-3, with TRBD1 identical over 7 bases. Losses at the gene ends were 5 bases for V and 6 bases for J; bases not matched to a gene: 12. Germline V gene sequence: CDR1 SGHDT, CDR2 YYEEEE. The CDR3 length is 15 residues. The CDR3 nucleotides read TGTGCCAGCAGTAATACAGGGGCTGGTGCGGATACGCAGTATTTT. Translated, it gives CASSNTGAGADTQYF.

The rearrangement uses TRBV28 and TRBJ1-5, with TRBD1 matching over 9 bases. Germline CDR1 and CDR2: MDHEN and SYDVKM. Trimming removed 5 bases from V and 7 bases from J; junction bases left unmatched: 9. The CDR3 extends over 15 amino acids. This CDR3 reads CASSPGPGQGQPQHF. CDR3 bases: TGTGCCAGCAGTCCAGGTCCGGGACAGGGCCAGCCCCAGCATTTT.

J is TRBJ2-3 and V is TRBV7-9, with D possibly matching TRBD1 (5 bases). CDR1 is SEHNR and CDR2 is FQNEAQ in the germline V gene (reference sequence). V shed 4 bases and J shed 6 bases, with 8 bases lying between them. The CDR3 is 12 residues long. CDR3 sequence: CASSSTGDTQYF. The CDR3 nucleotides are TGTGCCAGCAGCTCAACAGGTGATACGCAGTATTTT.